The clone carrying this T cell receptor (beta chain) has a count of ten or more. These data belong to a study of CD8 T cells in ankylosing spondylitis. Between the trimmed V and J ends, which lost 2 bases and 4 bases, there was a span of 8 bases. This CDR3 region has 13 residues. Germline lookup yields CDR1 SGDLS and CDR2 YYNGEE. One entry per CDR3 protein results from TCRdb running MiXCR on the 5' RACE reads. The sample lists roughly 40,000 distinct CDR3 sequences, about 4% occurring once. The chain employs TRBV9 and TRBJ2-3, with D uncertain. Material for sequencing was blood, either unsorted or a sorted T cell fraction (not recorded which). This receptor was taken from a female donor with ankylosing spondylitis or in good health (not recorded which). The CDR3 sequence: CASSVDLADTQYF. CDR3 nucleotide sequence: TGTGCCAGCAGCGTTGATTTAGCAGATACGCAGTATTTT. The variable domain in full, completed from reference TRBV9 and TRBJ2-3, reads DSGVTQTPKHLITATGQRVTLRCSPRSGDLSVYWYQQSLDQGLQFLIQYYNGEERAKGNILERFSAQQFPDLHSELNLSSLELGDSALYFCASSVDLADTQYFGPGTRLTVL.